The present TCR beta chain was sequenced within a study of blood T cell repertoires in COVID-19. The table came from immunoSEQ multiplex PCR; TCRdb's copy has only in-frame clones and leaves some out. The table has 250,000 or so clones, roughly 80% seen once. The CDR3 is 16 residues long. From germline, CDR1 is LGHDT and CDR2 YNNKEL (reference sequence). Losses at the gene ends were 2 bases for V and 5 bases for J; bases not matched to a gene: 6. Enrollees, about 18 to 95 years old, lived in approximately 25 US areas. Clinical history reported by participants formed the basis on which cohorts were assigned.

This TCR was recovered from a man aged 60 to 75 who had recovered from COVID-19. This sequence joins TRBV3-1 (or the pseudogene TRBV3-2) and TRBJ2-7, with 13 nucleotides matching TRBD2. Sequencing was done on a sample of PBMCs or T cells enriched from blood (not recorded which). CDR3 coding DNA: TGTGCCAGCAGCCAATCACTAGCGGGGGGGCAGAACGAGCAGTACTTC. It specifies CASSQSLAGGQNEQYF.